This T cell receptor (beta chain) is from a study of blood T cell repertoires in COVID-19. Background on the study: Italy, Spain and the United States were the sources of the convalescent and acute COVID-19 samples. Sources were T cells, B-cell-depleted T cells, or PBMCs; the material itself was cDNA or gDNA.

Per the authors' pipeline: Reference gene primer amplification yielded estimated nucleated cell counts. This table comes from immunoSEQ multiplex PCR, and its TCRdb copy is limited to in-frame clones, with some not included. V and J calls and clone size come straight from that table; D and trimming were deduced from the DNA. The table records around 150,000 clones, more than 60% of them present only once. Unmatched junction bases numbered 4, after V lost 6 bases and J lost 0 bases. Germline V lookup: CDR1 MDHEN, CDR2 SYDVKM. This CDR3 is built from 15 residues. The chain employs TRBV28 and TRBJ1-3, with 8 bases matching TRBD1. This sequence was found in a woman in her 50s with active or convalescent COVID-19. Material for sequencing was peripheral blood. The DNA for the CDR3 is TGTGCCAGCAGGCCGACAGGGGTCTCTGGAAACACCATATATTTT. It yields the protein CASRPTGVSGNTIYF.